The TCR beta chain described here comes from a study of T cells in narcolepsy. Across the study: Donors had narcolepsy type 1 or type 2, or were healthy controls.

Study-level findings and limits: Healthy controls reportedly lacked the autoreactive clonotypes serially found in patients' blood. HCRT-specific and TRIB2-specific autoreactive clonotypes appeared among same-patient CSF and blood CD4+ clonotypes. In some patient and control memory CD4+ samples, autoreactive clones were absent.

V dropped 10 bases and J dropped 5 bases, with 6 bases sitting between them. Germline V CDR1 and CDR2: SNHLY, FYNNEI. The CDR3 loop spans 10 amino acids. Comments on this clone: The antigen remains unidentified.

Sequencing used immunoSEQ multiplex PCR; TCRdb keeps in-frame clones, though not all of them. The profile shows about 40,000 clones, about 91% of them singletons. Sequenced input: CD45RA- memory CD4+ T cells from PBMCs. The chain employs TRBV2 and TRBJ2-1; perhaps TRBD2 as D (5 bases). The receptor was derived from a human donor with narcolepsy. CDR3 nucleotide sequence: TGTGCCACCGGGAACAATGAGCAGTTCTTC. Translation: CATGNNEQFF.